This is a list of T cell receptor beta chains from one sample in a study of radiation and T cells in renal cell carcinoma. Only in-frame clones appear in the TCRdb table, and some are missing; sequencing was by immunoSEQ multiplex PCR. Here the sample spans just over 150,000 clones, 80% to 90% being singletons. The source was blood, collected from a patient whose treatment included radiotherapy and nephrectomy. Receptors were obtained from a woman aged 50 to 65 with renal cell carcinoma. Each CDR3 is given with its conserved first and last residue. The D gene is left open where the match is weak. The listing skips clone size in some rows; elsewhere it reads once, few, many or a size class.

j_call clone_size v_call d_call cdr3_aa cdr3_nt
TRBJ2-5 NA TRBV5-5 NA CASSLEVETQYF TGTGCCAGCAGCTTGGAGGTGGAGACCCAGTACTTC
TRBJ1-4 NA TRBV30 NA CAWSLSGEKLFF TGTGCCTGGAGTCTGTCGGGAGAAAAACTGTTTTTT
TRBJ1-2 NA TRBV25-1 NA CASSEFKGGGVGYTF TGTGCCAGCAGTGAATTCAAGGGAGGAGGGGTTGGCTACACCTTC
TRBJ1-3 NA TRBV9 NA CASSVDPGSGNTIYF TGTGCCAGCAGCGTAGATCCAGGGTCGGGAAACACCATATATTTT
TRBJ1-1 NA TRBV11-1 NA CASSGMDSEAFF TGTGCCAGCAGCGGAATGGACAGTGAAGCTTTCTTT
TRBJ1-4 NA TRBV7-6 TRBD1 CASRPRDSYNEKLFF TGTGCCAGCAGACCCCGGGACAGCTATAATGAAAAACTGTTTTTT
TRBJ2-3 NA TRBV7-2 NA CASSLAATGANTQYF TGTGCCAGCAGCTTAGCTGCGACGGGGGCCAATACGCAGTATTTT
TRBJ1-1 few TRBV7-9 NA CASSPSNMGAEAFF TGTGCCAGCAGCCCTTCGAACATGGGCGCTGAAGCTTTCTTT
TRBJ2-5 NA TRBV7-9 TRBD2 CASSFPGGETQYF TGTGCCAGCAGCTTTCCGGGGGGAGAGACCCAGTACTTC
TRBJ1-1 once TRBV5-1 NA CASRSQAENTEAFF TGCGCCAGCAGATCCCAGGCAGAGAACACTGAAGCTTTCTTT
TRBJ1-5 NA TRBV30 NA CAWSVKNQPQHF TGTGCCTGGAGTGTGAAGAATCAGCCCCAGCATTTT
TRBJ1-2 NA TRBV6-6 NA CASSQVVPLYGYTF TGTGCCAGCAGTCAAGTGGTCCCCCTCTATGGCTACACCTTC
TRBJ2-7 NA TRBV7-6 TRBD2 CASSLAKGLAGYEQYF TGTGCCAGCAGCTTAGCAAAGGGACTAGCAGGCTACGAGCAGTACTTC
TRBJ1-2 NA TRBV19 TRBD1 CASSMRDRLNYGYTF TGTGCCAGTAGTATGCGGGACAGACTTAACTATGGCTACACCTTC
TRBJ1-5 NA TRBV2 NA CASSERSGNQPQHF TGTGCCAGCAGTGAGAGGAGTGGCAATCAGCCCCAGCATTTT
TRBJ2-4 NA TRBV11-2 NA CASSLGMGNIQYF TGTGCCAGCAGCTTAGGCATGGGAAACATTCAGTACTTC
TRBJ2-7 NA TRBV6-5 NA CASRSPLYEQYF TGTGCCAGCAGATCTCCCCTCTACGAGCAGTACTTC
TRBJ1-1 NA TRBV19 NA CASSIGGRNTEAFF TGTGCCAGTAGTATAGGGGGGAGGAACACTGAAGCTTTCTTT
TRBJ2-4 once TRBV25-1 TRBD1 CASSDWTGENIQYF TGTGCCAGCAGTGACTGGACAGGAGAAAACATTCAGTACTTC
TRBJ1-1 NA TRBV10-2 NA CASRQGTEAFF TGCGCCAGCAGGCAGGGCACTGAAGCTTTCTTT
TRBJ1-1 few TRBV25-1 NA CASSEYRQSEAFF TGTGCCAGCAGTGAATATAGGCAGTCTGAAGCTTTCTTT
TRBJ1-1 medium-sized TRBV4-1 NA CASSLGRYTEAFF TGCGCCAGCAGCCTTGGACGGTACACTGAAGCTTTCTTT
TRBJ2-2 NA TRBV5-4 TRBD1 CASSLSGGTGELFF TGTGCCAGCAGCTTGTCAGGGGGCACCGGGGAGCTGTTTTTT
TRBJ1-4 NA TRBV7-6 NA CASSLGGQGREKLFF TGTGCCAGCAGCTTGGGGGGGCAGGGCCGTGAAAAACTGTTTTTT
TRBJ1-5 NA TRBV7-9 NA CASSLGGEGPRKDQPQHF TGTGCCAGCAGCTTAGGAGGGGAGGGGCCGCGGAAGGATCAGCCCCAGCATTTT
TRBJ2-3 NA TRBV5-1 TRBD2 CASSRAPGLASTDTQYF TGCGCCAGCAGCAGAGCACCGGGACTAGCAAGCACAGATACGCAGTATTTT
TRBJ2-5 NA TRBV9 NA CASSTPPRMETQYF TGTGCCAGCAGCACCCCCCCCAGGATGGAGACCCAGTACTTC
TRBJ2-7 NA TRBV6-5 TRBD1 CASSAYSGTGYEQYF TGTGCCAGCAGTGCATATTCCGGGACAGGCTACGAGCAGTACTTC
TRBJ2-1 NA TRBV7-8 TRBD1 CASSSGTGGNEQFF TGTGCCAGCAGCTCCGGGACAGGGGGCAATGAGCAGTTCTTC
TRBJ2-3 NA TRBV6-1 NA CASRRRGDGNTQYF TGTGCCAGCAGACGGCGGGGTGACGGGAATACGCAGTATTTT
TRBJ2-3 NA TRBV10-3 NA CATMGDLAADTQYF TGTGCCACCATGGGGGACCTGGCGGCAGATACGCAGTATTTT
TRBJ1-2 NA TRBV6-1 NA CASSEHFGTPVYGYTF TGTGCCAGCAGTGAACATTTTGGGACACCCGTCTATGGCTACACCTTC
TRBJ1-1 NA TRBV4-1 NA CASRKGGDGPEAFF TGCGCCAGCAGGAAGGGGGGGGACGGCCCTGAAGCTTTCTTT
TRBJ2-1 NA TRBV9 NA CASSVRYNEQFF TGTGCCAGCAGCGTACGGTACAATGAGCAGTTCTTC
TRBJ1-1 NA TRBV11-2 NA CASSSQIGTEAFF TGTGCCAGCAGCTCCCAAATTGGTACTGAAGCTTTCTTT
TRBJ1-2 NA TRBV9 NA CASSFSPNYGYTF TGTGCCAGCAGCTTCAGCCCGAACTATGGCTACACCTTC
TRBJ2-1 NA TRBV7-2 TRBD2 CASSPPGLAGREQFF TGTGCCAGCAGCCCACCGGGACTAGCGGGGCGGGAGCAGTTCTTC
TRBJ2-2 NA TRBV5-1 NA CASSLGPKRTGELFF TGCGCCAGCAGCCTAGGACCAAAAAGGACCGGGGAGCTGTTTTTT
TRBJ2-3 many TRBV4-3 NA CASSQEGIPAFLAPQYF TGCGCCAGCAGCCAAGAGGGTATCCCGGCCTTCTTGGCTCCGCAGTATTTT
TRBJ1-1 NA TRBV5-4 NA CASSADRNTEAFF TGTGCCAGCAGTGCTGACAGGAACACTGAAGCTTTCTTT
TRBJ2-2 NA TRBV28 TRBD2 CASNPPGRAGELFF TGTGCCAGCAATCCCCCAGGGAGGGCCGGGGAGCTGTTTTTT